Listed below are T cell receptor beta chains from one sample, sequenced in a study of spatial heterogeneity in lung cancer. TCRdb redid the calling of the 5' RACE reads with MiXCR, one entry per CDR3 protein. Counted here are more than 80,000 distinct CDR3 sequences, roughly 12% occurring once; the ten biggest clones make up about 40%. Sequencing used PBMCs, obtained at surgery. Every receptor here comes from a male donor with early-stage non-small cell lung cancer. Each CDR3 is given with its conserved first and last residue. Each record gives: clone size, D gene, J gene, V gene, CDR3 protein, CDR3 DNA. A D gene is named only where the DNA matches it firmly. Clone sizes are given selectively: once, few, many, or a class where the clone is expanded.

clone size: .
D gene: .
J gene: TRBJ2-7
V gene: TRBV5-4
CDR3 protein: CASSLEQGGYEQYF
CDR3 DNA: TGTGCCAGCAGCTTGGAGCAGGGTGGCTACGAGCAGTACTTC

clone size: many
D gene: .
J gene: TRBJ2-1
V gene: TRBV20-1
CDR3 protein: CSASLVNEQFF
CDR3 DNA: TGCAGTGCTAGTCTAGTCAATGAGCAGTTCTTC

clone size: many
D gene: .
J gene: TRBJ2-6
V gene: TRBV7-2
CDR3 protein: CASSLAPSGANVLTF
CDR3 DNA: TGTGCCAGCAGCTTAGCCCCCTCTGGGGCCAACGTCCTGACTTTC

clone size: few
D gene: .
J gene: TRBJ1-1
V gene: TRBV5-1
CDR3 protein: CASSLITRSSEAFF
CDR3 DNA: TGCGCCAGCAGCTTGATCACGCGTTCCTCCGAAGCTTTCTTT

clone size: .
D gene: .
J gene: TRBJ2-2
V gene: TRBV3-2
CDR3 protein: CASSPGQGRADTGELFF
CDR3 DNA: TGTGCCAGCAGCCCTGGACAGGGAAGAGCGGACACCGGGGAGCTGTTTTTT

clone size: .
D gene: .
J gene: TRBJ2-5
V gene: TRBV28
CDR3 protein: CASSPPRRAGTQYF
CDR3 DNA: TGTGCCAGCAGTCCCCCTAGGCGGGCGGGGACCCAGTACTTC

clone size: many
D gene: .
J gene: TRBJ2-3
V gene: TRBV7-3
CDR3 protein: CASSQSGTNTDTQYF
CDR3 DNA: TGTGCCAGCAGCCAATCCGGGACGAACACAGATACGCAGTATTTT

clone size: .
D gene: .
J gene: TRBJ2-2
V gene: TRBV6-5
CDR3 protein: CASVGLTGELFF
CDR3 DNA: TGTGCCAGCGTCGGGCTCACCGGGGAGCTGTTTTTT

clone size: .
D gene: .
J gene: TRBJ1-1
V gene: TRBV12-3/TRBV12-4
CDR3 protein: CASSFADRNTEAFF
CDR3 DNA: TGTGCCAGCAGTTTTGCGGACAGGAACACTGAAGCTTTCTTT

clone size: .
D gene: .
J gene: TRBJ1-3
V gene: TRBV4-3
CDR3 protein: CASSQELTGWRNTIYF
CDR3 DNA: TGCGCCAGCAGCCAAGAATTGACCGGTTGGAGAAACACCATATATTTT

clone size: many
D gene: .
J gene: TRBJ2-7
V gene: TRBV20-1
CDR3 protein: CSAYREYEQYF
CDR3 DNA: TGCAGTGCTTACAGGGAGTACGAGCAGTACTTC

clone size: many
D gene: .
J gene: TRBJ2-5
V gene: TRBV7-6
CDR3 protein: CASSSTGTQRETQYF
CDR3 DNA: TGTGCCAGCAGCTCAACCGGGACCCAGAGGGAGACCCAGTACTTC

clone size: .
D gene: .
J gene: TRBJ2-3
V gene: TRBV7-2
CDR3 protein: CASSIDSGLTDTQYF
CDR3 DNA: TGTGCCAGCAGCATCGACAGTGGGCTCACAGATACGCAGTATTTT

clone size: few
D gene: .
J gene: TRBJ2-1
V gene: TRBV7-6
CDR3 protein: CASSLENSGNEQFF
CDR3 DNA: TGTGCCAGCAGCTTAGAGAATAGCGGTAATGAGCAGTTCTTC

clone size: few
D gene: TRBD1
J gene: TRBJ2-7
V gene: TRBV9
CDR3 protein: CASSAREGTGGTYEQYF
CDR3 DNA: TGTGCCAGCAGCGCACGAGAGGGGACAGGGGGCACCTACGAGCAGTACTTC

clone size: few
D gene: TRBD2
J gene: TRBJ2-3
V gene: TRBV7-7
CDR3 protein: CASSLGLPPDTQYF
CDR3 DNA: TGTGCTAGCAGCCTGGGACTACCCCCGGATACGCAGTATTTT

clone size: few
D gene: TRBD2
J gene: TRBJ2-1
V gene: TRBV28
CDR3 protein: CAILAPEHDEQFF
CDR3 DNA: TGTGCCATACTAGCGCCCGAGCACGATGAGCAGTTCTTC

clone size: few
D gene: .
J gene: TRBJ2-1
V gene: TRBV12-3/TRBV12-4
CDR3 protein: CASSLGENNEQFF
CDR3 DNA: TGTGCCAGCAGTTTAGGGGAGAACAATGAGCAGTTCTTC

clone size: many
D gene: .
J gene: TRBJ2-1
V gene: TRBV7-3
CDR3 protein: CASSAQRLGGNYNEQFF
CDR3 DNA: TGTGCCAGCAGCGCACAGAGGTTAGGGGGGAATTACAATGAGCAGTTCTTC

clone size: .
D gene: .
J gene: TRBJ1-4
V gene: TRBV5-1
CDR3 protein: CASRRTETNEKLFF
CDR3 DNA: TGCGCCAGCAGGCGGACAGAGACTAATGAAAAACTGTTTTTT

clone size: many
D gene: TRBD1
J gene: TRBJ2-7
V gene: TRBV11-2
CDR3 protein: CASSFGQGSYEQYF
CDR3 DNA: TGTGCCAGCAGCTTCGGACAGGGGTCGTACGAGCAGTACTTC

clone size: many
D gene: .
J gene: TRBJ2-7
V gene: TRBV9
CDR3 protein: CASSPRDVGLYEQYF
CDR3 DNA: TGTGCCAGCAGCCCGCGGGACGTTGGACTCTACGAGCAGTACTTC

clone size: few
D gene: .
J gene: TRBJ2-5
V gene: TRBV21-1
CDR3 protein: CASSPRGFEETQYF
CDR3 DNA: TGTGCCAGCAGCCCGCGGGGTTTCGAAGAGACCCAGTACTTC

clone size: .
D gene: .
J gene: TRBJ2-1
V gene: TRBV13
CDR3 protein: CASSFDRDNEQFF
CDR3 DNA: TGTGCCAGCAGCTTCGATAGAGACAATGAGCAGTTCTTC

clone size: many
D gene: .
J gene: TRBJ1-2
V gene: TRBV7-2
CDR3 protein: CASSSRTANYGYTF
CDR3 DNA: TGTGCCAGCAGCTCCCGGACAGCTAACTATGGCTACACCTTC

clone size: few
D gene: .
J gene: TRBJ1-3
V gene: TRBV7-2
CDR3 protein: CASSLEAAGASSGNTIYF
CDR3 DNA: TGTGCCAGCAGCTTAGAAGCCGCAGGGGCTAGCTCTGGAAACACCATATATTTT

clone size: few
D gene: .
J gene: TRBJ2-1
V gene: TRBV20-1
CDR3 protein: CSARRSPTLVDNEQFF
CDR3 DNA: TGCAGTGCTAGAAGAAGTCCTACCCTTGTCGACAATGAGCAGTTCTTC

clone size: .
D gene: .
J gene: TRBJ1-2
V gene: TRBV7-9
CDR3 protein: CASSLRQGDGYTF
CDR3 DNA: TGTGCCAGCAGCTTAAGGCAGGGAGACGGCTACACCTTC

clone size: few
D gene: TRBD2
J gene: TRBJ2-2
V gene: TRBV11-3
CDR3 protein: CASSLESGANTGELFF
CDR3 DNA: TGTGCCAGCAGCTTAGAGAGCGGGGCGAACACCGGGGAGCTGTTTTTT

clone size: few
D gene: .
J gene: TRBJ2-1
V gene: TRBV12-3/TRBV12-4
CDR3 protein: CASKLDGAEQFF
CDR3 DNA: TGTGCCAGCAAGCTAGACGGAGCTGAGCAGTTCTTC

clone size: many
D gene: .
J gene: TRBJ2-1
V gene: TRBV27
CDR3 protein: CATRGVAANSYSYNEQFF
CDR3 DNA: TGTGCCACCCGGGGAGTGGCTGCCAATTCCTACTCCTACAATGAGCAGTTCTTC

clone size: .
D gene: .
J gene: TRBJ2-3
V gene: TRBV11-2
CDR3 protein: CASSPHPPDTQYF
CDR3 DNA: TGTGCCAGCAGCCCCCACCCCCCGGATACGCAGTATTTT

clone size: .
D gene: .
J gene: TRBJ1-1
V gene: TRBV7-6
CDR3 protein: CASSLEAREGQAFF
CDR3 DNA: TGTGCCAGCAGCTTAGAGGCCAGGGAAGGGCAAGCTTTCTTT

clone size: .
D gene: TRBD1
J gene: TRBJ2-7
V gene: TRBV7-8
CDR3 protein: CASSLGTGLPYEQYF
CDR3 DNA: TGTGCCAGCAGCCTCGGGACAGGACTTCCTTACGAGCAGTACTTC

clone size: .
D gene: .
J gene: TRBJ2-1
V gene: TRBV28
CDR3 protein: CASSSPSDALQFF
CDR3 DNA: TGTGCCAGCAGTTCCCCGTCGGACGCGCTACAGTTCTTC

clone size: .
D gene: .
J gene: TRBJ2-1
V gene: TRBV21-1
CDR3 protein: CASSKVPSGGPRYNEQFF
CDR3 DNA: TGTGCCAGCAGCAAAGTTCCTAGCGGGGGGCCACGATACAATGAGCAGTTCTTC

clone size: .
D gene: TRBD2
J gene: TRBJ2-1
V gene: TRBV6-1
CDR3 protein: CASRLAGGLSYNEQFF
CDR3 DNA: TGTGCCAGCAGACTAGCGGGGGGCCTTTCCTACAATGAGCAGTTCTTC

clone size: .
D gene: .
J gene: TRBJ1-5
V gene: TRBV10-3
CDR3 protein: CAISRDSNQPQHF
CDR3 DNA: TGTGCCATCAGCCGGGATAGCAATCAGCCCCAGCATTTT

clone size: .
D gene: .
J gene: TRBJ2-5
V gene: TRBV14
CDR3 protein: CASSQWSGRQETQYF
CDR3 DNA: TGTGCCAGCAGCCAATGGTCAGGGCGGCAAGAGACCCAGTACTTC

clone size: many
D gene: .
J gene: TRBJ2-5
V gene: TRBV28
CDR3 protein: CASSSTWEYGLETQYF
CDR3 DNA: TGTGCCAGCAGTTCCACTTGGGAATATGGTCTGGAGACCCAGTACTTC